Included here is one TCR beta chain sequence, with context. Antigen specificity is unknown. Sequencing was performed with immunoSEQ multiplex PCR; in TCRdb, only in-frame clones are kept and a portion is missing. The sample yields roughly 22,000 clones, about 82% seen once. This sample was taken from a study of lymphopenia after photon versus proton radiotherapy. Study-level findings and limits: A bigger post-nadir fall in TCR diversity correlated inversely with survival time in deceased patients.

This CDR3 is built from 14 residues. CDR1 is MNHEY, CDR2 SVGAGI, per germline. V dropped 4 bases and J dropped 5 bases, with 14 bases sitting between them. The source was peripheral blood, collected from a patient treated with proton-based radiotherapy. This sequence joins TRBV6-5 and TRBJ1-1; D not certain. The source is a woman aged 70-85 years with pancreatic cancer. The CDR3 DNA follows: TGTGCCAGCAGTTCCGCTTCGAGGAGTACTGAAGCTTTCTTT. Residues: CASSSASRSTEAFF.